These 24 T cell receptor beta chains originate from one sample sequenced in a study of T cell responses to AZD1222 COVID-19 vaccine. Data came from immunoSEQ multiplex PCR; TCRdb stores just in-frame clones and leaves some out. The sample has under 200,000 clones, 91% seen once. The material was peripheral blood, obtained on day 0 of AZD1222 vaccination. All receptors come from an adult in good health.

CDR3 bases: TGCGCCAGCAGCTTGGCCGGGAGGACGAACACCGGGGAGCTGTTTTTT. Its translation: CASSLAGRTNTGELFF. V gene TRBV5-1 combines with J gene TRBJ2-2; 7 nucleotides agree with TRBD2. V lost 0 bases, J lost 0 bases, and 2 bases stayed unmatched. This CDR3 comprises 16 residues. In germline, CDR1 is SGHRS, CDR2 YFSETQ. The whole variable domain, filled in from reference TRBV5-1 and TRBJ2-2, reads KAGVTQTPRYLIKTRGQQVTLSCSPISGHRSVSWYQQTPGQGLQFLFEYFSETQRNKGNFPGRFSGRQFSNSRSEMNVSTLELGDSALYLCASSLAGRTNTGELFFGEGSRLTVL.

This clone was recorded once. V gene TRBV10-1 combines with J gene TRBJ2-3; D gene uncertain. Trimming cost V 10 bases and J 2 bases, with 10 bases left between them. This CDR3 has 12 residues. Germline CDR1 reads WNHNN; CDR2 reads SYGVQD (reference sequence). As DNA, the CDR3 is TGCGCCACCTCGACGTCCACAGATACGCAGTATTTT. Protein product: CATSTSTDTQYF.

The genes are TRBV7-9 and TRBJ2-7, with 13 nucleotides matching TRBD2. CDR1 is SEHNR, CDR2 FQNEAQ, per germline (reference sequence). With V trimmed by 5 bases and J by 5 bases, 6 bases remained unmatched. The CDR3 consists of 15 residues. CDR3 region: CASSPRTSGSHEQYF. The CDR3 bases are TGTGCCAGCAGCCCCAGGACTAGCGGGAGTCACGAGCAGTACTTC.

This chain links TRBV3-1 (or the pseudogene TRBV3-2) with TRBJ2-1; possible D gene TRBD1, 7 bases. In germline, CDR1 is LGHDT, CDR2 YNNKEL (reference sequence). The ends were cut back, 4 bases at V and 7 bases at J, with 17 bases in the middle. The CDR3 has 15 residues. CDR3: CASSPYGRQGNEQFF. DNA of the CDR3: TGTGCCAGCAGCCCGTACGGGAGACAGGGAAATGAGCAGTTCTTC.

The chain has TRBV15 and TRBJ2-5; D unclear. V was cut by 0 bases and J by 2 bases, with 10 bases left in between. From germline, CDR1 is LNHNV and CDR2 YYDKDF (reference sequence). The CDR3 spans 15 residues. The CDR3, as DNA: TGTGCCACCAGCAGAGATATCGGCAGTCAAGAGACCCAGTACTTC. Translated, it gives CATSRDIGSQETQYF.

The genes are TRBV3-1 (or the pseudogene TRBV3-2) and TRBJ2-2; D is undetermined. Germline assignment: CDR1 LGHDT and CDR2 YNNKEL (reference sequence). Trimming removed 5 bases from V and 1 base from J, with 2 bases in between. This CDR3 has 12 amino acids. The CDR3 spells CASSRNTGELFF. The CDR3 region has the DNA TGTGCCAGCAGCAGGAACACCGGGGAGCTGTTTTTT.

This clone was detected once. The genes are TRBV12-5 and TRBJ2-7; 7 positions match TRBD1. J gave up 0 bases and V 1 base, and 3 bases lay outside the gene matches. CDR3 size: 15 residues. Germline V CDR1 and CDR2: LGHNT, FRNRAP. CDR3 region: CASGLGTGSSYEQYF. For the CDR3, the DNA is TGTGCTAGTGGTTTGGGGACAGGCAGCTCCTACGAGCAGTACTTC.

The rearrangement links TRBV5-1 to TRBJ2-6; D gene ambiguous. Trimming shortened V by 2 bases and J by 0 bases, and 6 bases separated the two germline ends. The length of the CDR3 is 15 residues. Germline V lookup: CDR1 SGHRS, CDR2 YFSETQ. The chain's CDR3 is CASSFLVSGANVLTF. The CDR3 region has the DNA TGCGCCAGCAGCTTCTTGGTCTCTGGGGCCAACGTCCTGACTTTC.

The gene calls are TRBV19 and TRBJ2-6, with D tentatively TRBD1 (6 bases). The CDR3 runs to 14 residues. The germline CDR1 and CDR2 sequences are LNHDA and SQIVND (reference sequence). The ends were cut back, 4 bases at V and 2 bases at J, with 6 bases in the middle. The CDR3 sequence is CASSTGAGANVLTF. DNA of the CDR3: TGTGCCAGTAGTACAGGGGCTGGGGCCAACGTCCTGACTTTC.

The chain links TRBV7-8 to TRBJ2-7, with a tentative D call TRBD1 (5 bases). Germline V CDR1 and CDR2: SGHVS, FQNEAQ. V lost 3 bases to trimming and J lost 2 bases, with 14 bases between them. The CDR3 covers 15 residues. This CDR3 reads CASSLSDSAPYEQYF. The CDR3 DNA sequence: TGTGCCAGCAGCTTGTCCGACAGTGCCCCCTACGAGCAGTACTTC.

This chain connects TRBV28 to TRBJ2-5, with D maybe TRBD2 (5 bases). Per germline, CDR1 MDHEN and CDR2 SYDVKM. The CDR3 runs 16 residues. Trimming removed 4 bases from V and 4 bases from J, with 19 bases in between. The CDR3 bases are TGTGCCAGCAGTTCTCTCCGGGGTATGTCGGTAGAGACCCAGTACTTC. The encoded protein is CASSSLRGMSVETQYF.

The chain carries TRBV5-4 and TRBJ2-1; 11 positions agree with TRBD2. The J segment lost 10 bases and the V segment lost 3 bases, leaving 12 bases of the junction unmatched. The CDR3 totals 16 residues. The germline gives CDR1 SGHNT, CDR2 YYREEE (reference sequence). CDR3 in DNA: TGTGCCAGCAGCTGGGTAGCGGGGGGGCTATATGAGGAGCAGTTCTTC. Its protein product is CASSWVAGGLYEEQFF.

The V gene is TRBV10-3, the J gene TRBJ2-2, with 8 positions matching TRBD1. Looked up from germline, CDR1 is ENHRY and CDR2 is SYGVKD. The CDR3 spans 13 residues. The J segment lost 6 bases and the V segment lost 10 bases, leaving 7 bases of the junction unmatched. The CDR3 DNA is TGTGCCAAAGGACAGGGAGATGCCGGGGAGCTGTTTTTT. This gives the protein CAKGQGDAGELFF.

The chain is built from TRBV29-1 and TRBJ2-7; 8 nucleotides match TRBD1. The CDR3 runs to 13 residues. Trimming removed 6 bases from V and 6 bases from J; junction bases left unmatched: 10. Germline loops: CDR1 SQVTM, CDR2 ANQGSEA. The CDR3 bases are TGCAGCGTCGGACAGGGCATCCCCGCCGAGCAGTACTTC. Translating gives CSVGQGIPAEQYF.

The V and J genes are TRBV5-4 and TRBJ2-7; TRBD2 matches at 12 bases. V was pared by 4 bases and J by 9 bases, with 8 bases of the junction left unmatched. The CDR3 has 14 amino acids. CDR1 and CDR2 from the germline V gene are SGHNT and YYREEE (reference sequence). The CDR3 protein is CASSLGTSGSPQYF. The CDR3 nucleotides read TGTGCCAGCAGCCTAGGGACTAGCGGGTCCCCGCAGTACTTC.

The gene calls are TRBV3-1 (or the pseudogene TRBV3-2) and TRBJ1-1; D perhaps matches TRBD1 (5 bases). CDR3 length: 14 amino acids. The V gene lost 1 base and the J gene lost 8 bases, with 14 bases spanning the gap. CDR1 is LGHDT and CDR2 is YNNKEL in the germline V gene (reference sequence). In nucleotides, the CDR3 is TGTGCCAGCAGCCAAGTGTTGGGGACGGAAGAAGCTTTCTTT. It is translated as CASSQVLGTEEAFF.

The chain uses TRBV6-5 and TRBJ2-1; 7 positions match TRBD1. The V segment lost 7 bases and the J segment 7 bases; nucleotides outside the gene matches: 13. CDR1 is MNHEY, CDR2 SVGAGI, per germline. CDR3 size: 15 residues. Here the CDR3 DNA reads TGTGCCAGCAACTCCAGGGGGTACAGGCGTAATGAGCAGTTCTTC. Protein: CASNSRGYRRNEQFF.

This chain uses TRBV5-1 with TRBJ1-5; D is undetermined. Germline assignment: CDR1 SGHRS and CDR2 YFSETQ. Trimming left V 5 bases short and J 3 bases short, with 12 bases between. This CDR3 is built from 14 residues. DNA of the CDR3: TGCGCCAGCAGTAGAGGGCCCTCCAATCAGCCCCAGCATTTT. Translated, it gives CASSRGPSNQPQHF.

This sequence joins TRBV12-3 or TRBV12-4 and TRBJ2-7; no reliable D call. The CDR3 totals 12 residues. Trimming pared 7 bases from V and 6 bases from J, leaving 13 bases between. DNA of the CDR3: TGTGCCAGCACCCCCGGGTCTGCCGAGCAGTACTTC. It codes for CASTPGSAEQYF.

V usage is TRBV30 and J usage is TRBJ2-1; D gene ambiguous. Germline V CDR1 and CDR2: GTSNPN, SVGIG (reference sequence). With 5 bases removed from V and 7 bases from J, the gap between germline ends came to 18 bases. The CDR3 length is 14 residues. The CDR3 DNA sequence: TGTGCCTGGTTCGCGCGGCAGGAAGGTAATGAGCAGTTCTTC. This gives the protein CAWFARQEGNEQFF. The entire variable domain, with the rest obtained from reference TRBV30 and TRBJ2-1, is as follows: SQTIHQWPATLVQPVGSPLSLECTVEGTSNPNLYWYRQAAGRGLQLLFYSVGIGQISSEVPQNLSASRPQDRQFILSSKKLLLSDSGFYLCAWFARQEGNEQFFGPGTRLTVL.

This chain links TRBV19 with TRBJ1-1, with 9 nucleotides matching TRBD1. This CDR3 has 15 amino acids. The V gene end was trimmed by 9 bases and the J gene end by 3 bases; junction bases not matched to a gene: 11. Germline assignment: CDR1 LNHDA and CDR2 SQIVND (reference sequence). The CDR3 DNA reads TGTGCCAGCCTAGGCGACAGGGGGGCCTACACTGAAGCTTTCTTT. It translates to CASLGDRGAYTEAFF.

V is TRBV7-2 and J is TRBJ1-4; D not certain. Germline V lookup: CDR1 SGHTA, CDR2 FQGNSA. This CDR3 comprises 14 residues. The germline V and J ends were trimmed by 1 base and 4 bases, with 7 bases remaining between them. The CDR3 loop reads CASSLGTGNEKLFF. CDR3 nucleotides: TGTGCCAGCAGCTTAGGAACGGGTAATGAAAAACTGTTTTTT.

The chain uses TRBV6-2 or TRBV6-3 and TRBJ1-1; no firm D call. CDR1 is MNHEY and CDR2 is SVGEGT in the germline V gene. This CDR3 comprises 12 residues. Trimming cost V 5 bases and J 6 bases, with 10 bases left between them. Written as DNA, the CDR3 is TGTGCCAGCAGTGCCTTTGAGGCTGAAGCTTTCTTT. This gives the protein CASSAFEAEAFF.

The chain carries TRBV7-3 and TRBJ1-3; D unclear. CDR1 and CDR2 (germline): SGHTA, FQGTGA. This CDR3 has 15 amino acids. Trimming removed 2 bases from V and 2 bases from J, with 10 bases in between. The CDR3 here is CASSLGGSPGNTIYF. The CDR3 nucleotides read TGTGCCAGCAGCTTAGGAGGGTCACCTGGAAACACCATATATTTT.